This entry lists 29 T cell receptor beta chains sequenced from one sample in a study of vaccination effects on CD4 cells after COVID-19. Antigen specificity for these receptors is unknown. Profiled with immunoSEQ multiplex PCR; TCRdb holds only in-frame clones, not every one. The repertoire holds about 27,000 clones, about 76% seen once, with 15% to 20% in the top ten. Viral peptide pools were used in the ViraFEST assay to expand antigen-specific CD4+ T cells, and sequencing came afterward. It was after approximately 11 days of culture that CD4+ T cells were isolated. Infection with SARS-CoV-2 occurred in the person between March and December 2020, and PCR confirmed it. Sequenced material: CD4+ T cells from PBMCs cultured with HCoV-NL63 spike peptides, taken before COVID-19 vaccination. The receptors derive from a human donor who had a prior SARS-CoV-2 infection.

The chain combines TRBV7-2 with TRBJ2-3; 9 bases align to TRBD2. Germline values: CDR1 SGHTA, CDR2 FQGNSA. The CDR3 is made up of 16 amino acids. V was pared by 5 bases and J by 2 bases, with 8 bases of the junction left unmatched. The CDR3 nucleotides are TGTGCCAGCAGCCCCTTAGCGGGAGTTCCCACAGATACGCAGTATTTT. Protein sequence: CASSPLAGVPTDTQYF.

This clone was seen a few times. The chain couples TRBV7-9 to TRBJ2-5, with unresolved D. V lost 7 bases and J lost 5, with 14 bases in between. From germline, CDR1 is SEHNR and CDR2 FQNEAQ (reference sequence). The CDR3 length is 13 residues. In nucleotides, the CDR3 is TGTGCCAGCATCCCTGTGGGCGGCGAGACCCAGTACTTC. Protein sequence: CASIPVGGETQYF.

Here the CDR3 DNA reads TGTGCCAGCAGCTTAGGGGGTGCTGGAAACACCATATATTTT. It is translated as CASSLGGAGNTIYF. The V and J genes are TRBV7-9 and TRBJ1-3; D is uncertain. The CDR3 is 14 residues long. CDR1 and CDR2 (germline): SEHNR, FQNEAQ (reference sequence). Trimming shortened V by 1 base and J by 2 bases, and 6 bases separated the two germline ends. The whole variable domain, remainder taken from reference TRBV7-9 and TRBJ1-3, is DTGVSQNPRHKITKRGQNVTFRCDPISEHNRLYWYRQTLGQGPEFLTYFQNEAQLEKSRLLSDRFSAERPKGSFSTLEIQRTEQGDSAMYLCASSLGGAGNTIYFGEGSWLTVV.

The chain employs TRBV2 and TRBJ2-7, with 9 positions matching TRBD1. V gave up 2 bases and J gave up 5 bases; unmatched junction bases: 7. This CDR3 region has 15 residues. Germline-derived CDR1 and CDR2 are SNHLY and FYNNEI. CDR3 sequence reads: CASSEQWDRVNEQYF. The CDR3, as DNA: TGTGCCAGCAGTGAACAGTGGGACAGGGTTAACGAGCAGTACTTC.

This chain joins TRBV5-4 and TRBJ1-2, with D perhaps TRBD1 (5 bases). Germline V CDR1 and CDR2: SGHNT, YYREEE (reference sequence). V lost 0 bases and J lost 6, with 6 bases in between. CDR3 size: 12 residues. The CDR3 DNA reads as TGTGCCAGCAGCTTGGTAGGGGATGGCTACACCTTC. Protein sequence: CASSLVGDGYTF.

The chain combines TRBV6-5 with TRBJ2-3; D assignment may be TRBD1 or TRBD2 (5 bases each). Germline values: CDR1 MNHEY, CDR2 SVGAGI. This CDR3 has 14 amino acids. V gave up 2 bases and J gave up 0 bases, with 6 bases separating them. CDR3 amino acids: CASSYGDSTDTQYF. In DNA form, the CDR3 reads TGTGCCAGCAGTTACGGGGACAGCACAGATACGCAGTATTTT.

The CDR3 loop reads CASSLVVGGSIFHEQFF. CDR3 DNA sequence: TGTGCCAGCAGCTTAGTAGTTGGCGGGAGTATTTTTCATGAGCAGTTCTTC. The V call is TRBV11-3, the J call TRBJ2-1; TRBD2 matches 7 bases. Trimming took 1 base from V and 8 from J; bases not matched to a gene: 14. The CDR3 loop spans 17 amino acids. Germline assignment: CDR1 SGHNT and CDR2 YENEEA.

This chain uses TRBV27 with TRBJ2-7; 9 nucleotides agree with TRBD1. Germline trimming cut 3 bases from V and 5 bases from J; bases unmatched to any gene: 8. This CDR3 contains 15 residues. CDR1 and CDR2 from the germline V gene are MNHEY and SMNVEV (reference sequence). The CDR3 is CASSFVGQGRHEQYF. The CDR3 bases are TGTGCCAGCAGTTTCGTAGGACAGGGGAGACACGAGCAGTACTTC.

The rearrangement uses TRBV19 and TRBJ1-1; tentative D call: TRBD1 (5 bases). CDR1 and CDR2 from the germline V gene are LNHDA and SQIVND (reference sequence). The V and J ends lost 5 bases and 1 base respectively, with 14 bases between them. This CDR3 region has 15 residues. The CDR3 here is CASSARDPPNTEAFF. In DNA form, the CDR3 reads TGTGCCAGTAGTGCCCGGGACCCACCGAACACTGAAGCTTTCTTT.

The J gene is TRBJ2-3, the V gene TRBV27, with a possible D match to TRBD2 (5 bases). Trimming took off 6 bases at V and 2 bases at J, with 12 bases between the two ends. This CDR3 is 14 amino acids long. Germline V gene data show CDR1 as MNHEY and CDR2 as SMNVEV (reference sequence). The CDR3 sequence is CASSHGLVTDTQYF. The CDR3 bases are TGTGCCAGCAGCCACGGACTCGTCACAGATACGCAGTATTTT.

The chain has TRBV14 and TRBJ2-2; D is perhaps TRBD1 (5 bases). V lost 4 bases to trimming and J lost 7 bases, with 10 bases between them. The CDR3 is made up of 13 amino acids. Germline V gives CDR1 SGHDN, CDR2 FVKESK. DNA of the CDR3: TGTGCCAGCAGCCCATTTAGGGGCGGGGAGCTGTTTTTT. It encodes CASSPFRGGELFF.

The chain couples TRBV10-3 to TRBJ2-2, with 8 bases matching TRBD1. The V and J ends lost 2 bases and 1 base, in that order; junction bases with no gene match: 0. CDR1 and CDR2 from the germline V gene are ENHRY and SYGVKD. CDR3 size: 15 residues. CDR3 coding DNA: TGTGCCATCAGTGAGGGACAGGGGAACACCGGGGAGCTGTTTTTT. This encodes CAISEGQGNTGELFF.

This chain joins TRBV6-5 and TRBJ2-1; no definite D call. CDR1 and CDR2 from the germline V gene are MNHEY and SVGAGI. The CDR3 extends over 13 amino acids. V was trimmed by 2 bases and J by 7 bases, leaving 9 bases between them. CDR3 in amino acids: CASSYGPENEQFF. The CDR3 nucleotides are TGTGCCAGCAGTTACGGCCCAGAGAATGAGCAGTTCTTC.

V is TRBV10-3 and J is TRBJ2-1; the match to TRBD2 covers 7 bases. Trimming took 2 bases from V and 3 from J; bases not matched to a gene: 4. The CDR3 is 15 residues long. Germline-derived CDR1 and CDR2 are ENHRY and SYGVKD. CDR3: CAISERSGVYNEQFF. The CDR3 bases are TGTGCCATCAGTGAGAGGAGCGGGGTCTACAATGAGCAGTTCTTC.

J is TRBJ2-3 and V is TRBV18, with TRBD1 matching 8 bases. Germline V gene lookup returns CDR1 KGHSH and CDR2 LQKENI. This CDR3 is built from 16 residues. Trimming at V came to 0 bases and at J to 3 bases, leaving 5 bases not matched to a gene. The CDR3 sequence is CASSPPSRGRTDTQYF. CDR3 nucleotides: TGTGCCAGCTCACCACCCTCCAGGGGGCGTACAGATACGCAGTATTTT.

This chain connects TRBV7-9 to TRBJ1-3, with no clear D. The germline V and J ends were trimmed by 3 bases and 0 bases, with 6 bases remaining between them. This CDR3 spans 14 amino acids. The germline V gene has CDR1 SEHNR and CDR2 FQNEAQ (reference sequence). The CDR3 DNA follows: TGTGCCAGCAGCTTTAGCTTCTCTGGAAACACCATATATTTT. This codes for CASSFSFSGNTIYF.

The chain links TRBV7-2 to TRBJ1-4; D is possibly TRBD1 (5 bases). This CDR3 comprises 12 residues. Germline V CDR1 and CDR2: SGHTA, FQGNSA. Trimming took 4 bases from V and 8 from J, leaving 8 bases between them. The DNA of the CDR3 is TGTGCCAGCAGCTCAGGGAGAGAAAAACTGTTTTTT. This sequence encodes CASSSGREKLFF.

This chain uses TRBV9 with TRBJ1-2, with 10 bases identical to TRBD1. Germline loops: CDR1 SGDLS, CDR2 YYNGEE. The length of the CDR3 is 16 residues. After removal of 4 bases from V and 4 bases from J, the junction contained 10 bases not matched to a gene. DNA of the CDR3: TGTGCCAGCAGCCCCAGTTTCGGGACAGGGGTCTATGGCTACACCTTC. Translated, it gives CASSPSFGTGVYGYTF.

The chain is built from TRBV5-5 and TRBJ2-3; TRBD2 matches 7 bases. The CDR3 contains 17 residues. From germline, CDR1 is SGHKS and CDR2 YYEKEE (reference sequence). V lost 4 bases and J lost 0; bases outside the gene matches: 11. The CDR3 region is CASSGTTSILSTDTQYF. Here the CDR3 DNA reads TGTGCCAGCAGCGGAACGACTAGCATTTTGAGCACAGATACGCAGTATTTT. The full variable domain, rest sourced from reference TRBV5-5 and TRBJ2-3, is DAGVTQSPTHLIKTRGQQVTLRCSPISGHKSVSWYQQVLGQGPQFIFQYYEKEERGRGNFPDRFSARQFPNYSSELNVNALLLGDSALYLCASSGTTSILSTDTQYFGPGTRLTVL.

This chain joins TRBV27 and TRBJ1-2; 7 bases fit TRBD1. This CDR3 comprises 14 residues. V gave up 4 bases and J gave up 1 base; unmatched junction bases: 3. Germline loops: CDR1 MNHEY, CDR2 SMNVEV (reference sequence). CDR3 coding DNA: TGTGCCAGCAGTTCAGGGGGGCATAACTATGGCTACACCTTC. This codes for CASSSGGHNYGYTF.

The chain has TRBV6-2 or TRBV6-3 and TRBJ2-4; no firm D call. Deletions cut 3 bases from V and 0 bases from J, with 21 bases between. CDR3 length: 19 amino acids. Germline V gene data show CDR1 as MNHEY and CDR2 as SVGEGT. In DNA form, the CDR3 reads TGTGCCAGCAGTTATGCAGGCAGAATGGGGTCGTTAGCCAAAAACATTCAGTACTTC. Translation: CASSYAGRMGSLAKNIQYF.

This sequence joins TRBV5-1 and TRBJ2-7; D not certain. Germline lookup yields CDR1 SGHRS and CDR2 YFSETQ. With 0 bases removed from V and 6 bases from J, the gap between germline ends came to 16 bases. This CDR3 region has 15 residues. Here the CDR3 DNA reads TGCGCCAGCAGCTTGGCCATGGGTACGGTCGGCGAGCAGTACTTC. It is translated as CASSLAMGTVGEQYF.

The V and J genes are TRBV10-3 and TRBJ2-3; a possible D gene is TRBD2 (6 bases). V dropped 8 bases and J dropped 6 bases, with 15 bases sitting between them. Germline values: CDR1 ENHRY, CDR2 SYGVKD. This CDR3 is 13 amino acids long. The CDR3 here is CAIAAGPGDTQYF. CDR3 bases: TGTGCCATCGCCGCGGGGCCTGGGGATACGCAGTATTTT.

The chain is built from TRBV7-2 and TRBJ2-2, with D unresolved. From germline, CDR1 is SGHTA and CDR2 FQGNSA. V gave up 5 bases and J gave up 1 base, with 8 bases separating them. The CDR3 length is 14 residues. The CDR3 region is CASSTKMNTGELFF. Here the CDR3 DNA reads TGTGCCAGCAGCACAAAGATGAACACCGGGGAGCTGTTTTTT. Looking up the rest from reference TRBV7-2 and TRBJ2-2 gives the full variable domain: GAGVSQSPSNKVTEKGKDVELRCDPISGHTALYWYRQSLGQGLEFLIYFQGNSAPDKSGLPSDRFSAERTGGSVSTLTIQRTQQEDSAVYLCASSTKMNTGELFFGEGSRLTVL.

The chain is built from TRBV18 and TRBJ2-1; 11 nucleotides match TRBD2. V trimming: 4 bases; J trimming: 8 bases; junction bases outside the gene matches: 7. The CDR3 totals 15 residues. Germline-derived CDR1 and CDR2 are KGHSH and LQKENI. The CDR3, as DNA: TGTGCCAGCTCACAACGACTAGCGGGATTGGATGAGCAGTTCTTC. It specifies CASSQRLAGLDEQFF.

The CDR3 nucleotides read TGTGCCTGGAGTGTACGGTACACCTCGGACAGGGTAGAAGAGCAGTACTTC. Translation: CAWSVRYTSDRVEEQYF. This chain joins TRBV30 and TRBJ2-7, with 8 bases aligning to TRBD1. The CDR3 is 17 amino acids. Germline assignment: CDR1 GTSNPN and CDR2 SVGIG (reference sequence). J gave up 7 bases and V 0 bases, and 17 bases lay outside the gene matches.

The chain joins TRBV11-3 to TRBJ2-5; 10 bases are a match to TRBD1. This CDR3 region has 14 residues. V was pared by 4 bases and J by 5 bases, with 4 bases of the junction left unmatched. Germline CDR1 is SGHNT and CDR2 is YENEEA. The CDR3 region is CASSSTGGRETQYF. Here the CDR3 DNA reads TGTGCCAGCAGCTCGACAGGGGGCCGGGAGACCCAGTACTTC.

A few counts support this clone. The rearrangement links TRBV27 to TRBJ1-4; D not certain. Germline values: CDR1 MNHEY, CDR2 SMNVEV (reference sequence). The CDR3 is 15 residues long. Trimming stripped 0 bases from V and 4 bases from J, with 9 bases between. This CDR3 is CASSLSAGYNEKLFF. CDR3 nucleotide sequence: TGTGCCAGCAGTTTATCGGCCGGGTATAATGAAAAACTGTTTTTT.

The V gene is TRBV28, the J gene TRBJ2-2; no firm D call. The CDR3 length is 15 residues. The germline V gene has CDR1 MDHEN and CDR2 SYDVKM. V was clipped by 4 bases and J by 0 bases, with 9 bases between them. CDR3 DNA sequence: TGTGCCAGCAGTTCAGAATATCCGAACACCGGGGAGCTGTTTTTT. This sequence encodes CASSSEYPNTGELFF.